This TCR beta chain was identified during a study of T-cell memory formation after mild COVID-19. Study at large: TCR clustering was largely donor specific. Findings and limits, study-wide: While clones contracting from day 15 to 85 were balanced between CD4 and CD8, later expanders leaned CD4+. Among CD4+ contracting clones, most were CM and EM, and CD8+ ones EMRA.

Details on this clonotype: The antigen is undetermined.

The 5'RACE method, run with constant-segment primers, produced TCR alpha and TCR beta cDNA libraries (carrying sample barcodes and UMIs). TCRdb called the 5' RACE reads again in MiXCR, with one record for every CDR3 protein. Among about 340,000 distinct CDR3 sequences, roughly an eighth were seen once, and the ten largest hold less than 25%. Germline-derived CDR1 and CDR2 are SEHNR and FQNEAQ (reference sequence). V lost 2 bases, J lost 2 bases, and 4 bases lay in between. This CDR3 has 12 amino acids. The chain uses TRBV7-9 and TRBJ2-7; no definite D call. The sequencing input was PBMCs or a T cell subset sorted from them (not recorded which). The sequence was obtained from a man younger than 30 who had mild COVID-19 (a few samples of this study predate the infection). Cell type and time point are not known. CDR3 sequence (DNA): TGTGCCAGCAGCTTAACAACCTACGAGCAGTACGTC. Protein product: CASSLTTYEQYV.